Below, 22 T cell receptor beta chains from the same sample are listed, as sequenced in a study of cytomegalovirus exposure and HLA in healthy donors. The PCR contained 60 Vbeta and 13 Jbeta primers. Sequencing was performed with immunoSEQ multiplex PCR; in TCRdb, only in-frame clones are kept and a portion is missing. The sample consists of about 98,000 clones, 74% of them appearing once. What was sequenced was PBMCs. The origin of the receptors is a male donor in good health and CMV-seronegative.

V is TRBV19 and J is TRBJ1-1, with TRBD1 matching over 11 bases. The CDR3 loop spans 14 amino acids. Germline V CDR1 and CDR2: LNHDA, SQIVND (reference sequence). V lost 5 bases and J lost 6; bases outside the gene matches: 5. CDR3 in DNA: TGTGCCAGTAGTCTGGGACAGGGGGTCGCTGAAGCTTTCTTT. Amino acid sequence: CASSLGQGVAEAFF.

The chain's CDR3 is CSVEDRWEAGFENEQYF. For the CDR3, the DNA is TGCAGCGTTGAAGATCGGTGGGAGGCGGGCTTTGAAAACGAGCAGTACTTC. The gene calls are TRBV29-1 and TRBJ2-7; D may be TRBD2 (6 bases). V gave up 0 bases and J gave up 5 bases, with 23 bases separating them. The CDR3 spans 17 residues. Germline loops: CDR1 SQVTM, CDR2 ANQGSEA.

As to this clone: Relative to the germline gene, one junction end is altered; a read error may explain this. The chain joins TRBV4-3 to TRBJ2-7, with 7 positions matching TRBD2. Germline CDR1 and CDR2: LGHNA and YSLEER. The CDR3 length is 18 residues. The CDR3 nucleotides read TGCGCCAGCGGCCAGGCGGATTTTGGCGGGAGCGGGGCCTACGAGCAGTACTTC. Its translation is CASGQADFGGSGAYEQYF.

The J gene is TRBJ1-3, the V gene TRBV27; D uncertain. The germline V gene has CDR1 MNHEY and CDR2 SMNVEV (reference sequence). The CDR3 contains 13 residues. Trimming took 3 bases from V and 4 from J, leaving 7 bases between them. CDR3 DNA: TGTGCCAGCAGTTTCGCGGGGGGAAACACCATATATTTT. It is translated as CASSFAGGNTIYF.

V is TRBV27 and J is TRBJ1-2; TRBD1 agrees at 9 bases. V lost 1 base, J lost 8 bases, and 14 bases stayed unmatched. The CDR3 extends over 17 amino acids. Germline V gene lookup returns CDR1 MNHEY and CDR2 SMNVEV (reference sequence). In DNA, the CDR3 is TGTGCCAGCAGTTTATTATTAGGGACAGGGAACTATTACGGCTACACCTTC. It encodes CASSLLLGTGNYYGYTF.

This clone was seen just once. V is TRBV6-5 and J is TRBJ2-7, with 8 bases aligning to TRBD1. V lost 7 bases and J lost 4; bases outside the gene matches: 6. The CDR3 totals 13 residues. Germline assignment: CDR1 MNHEY and CDR2 SVGAGI. The CDR3: CASMQGAPYEQYF. Here the CDR3 DNA reads TGTGCCAGCATGCAGGGGGCGCCTTACGAGCAGTACTTC.

This clone was seen a single time. The chain couples TRBV11-2 to TRBJ1-2, with D unresolved. The length of the CDR3 is 12 residues. Germline CDR1 is SGHAT and CDR2 is FQNNGV. The V gene lost 3 bases and the J gene lost 3 bases, with 5 bases spanning the gap. This CDR3 reads CASSLRDYGYTF. CDR3 DNA sequence: TGTGCCAGCAGCTTGCGCGACTATGGCTACACCTTC.

The chain links TRBV5-1 to TRBJ2-1; D is perhaps TRBD1 (5 bases). This CDR3 is 15 amino acids long. Per the germline V gene, CDR1 is SGHRS and CDR2 is YFSETQ. V lost 1 base and J lost 3, with 11 bases in between. Written as DNA, the CDR3 is TGCGCCAGCAGCTTGAGTCAGGGTAGCTACAATGAGCAGTTCTTC. Translation gives CASSLSQGSYNEQFF.

J is TRBJ1-3 and V is TRBV4-2; no definite D call. This CDR3 is built from 14 residues. Per the germline V gene, CDR1 is LGHNA and CDR2 is YNFKEQ. V was pared by 0 bases and J by 14 bases, with 17 bases between. CDR3 sequence (DNA): TGTGCCAGCAGCCAAGACCCAGTAGCCCCGCGTGTATATTTT. This encodes CASSQDPVAPRVYF.

The V call is TRBV28, the J call TRBJ2-7, with 10 bases that match TRBD2. Germline CDR1 MDHEN, CDR2 SYDVKM. V dropped 6 bases and J dropped 3; count of bases not matched to a gene: 8. The CDR3 covers 15 residues. The CDR3 reads CASSYLAGGVYEQYF. As DNA, the CDR3 is TGTGCCAGCAGCTACTTAGCGGGAGGAGTCTACGAGCAGTACTTC.

The chain is built from TRBV19 and TRBJ1-4; D remains ambiguous. Trimming removed 3 bases from V and 8 bases from J, with 13 bases in between. This CDR3 is built from 14 residues. Germline CDR1 reads LNHDA; CDR2 reads SQIVND (reference sequence). CDR3: CASSIGLMGEKLFF. The DNA of the CDR3 is TGTGCCAGTAGTATCGGACTCATGGGGGAAAAACTGTTTTTT.

The gene calls are TRBV9 and TRBJ2-7, with a tentative D call TRBD1 (6 bases). Trimming removed 0 bases from V and 0 bases from J, with 7 bases in between. Germline V lookup: CDR1 SGDLS, CDR2 YYNGEE. CDR3 size: 14 residues. As DNA, the CDR3 is TGTGCCAGCAGCGTAGGGACAGACTCCTACGAGCAGTACTTC. This codes for CASSVGTDSYEQYF. The full variable domain, completed using reference TRBV9 and TRBJ2-7, is DSGVTQTPKHLITATGQRVTLRCSPRSGDLSVYWYQQSLDQGLQFLIQYYNGEERAKGNILERFSAQQFPDLHSELNLSSLELGDSALYFCASSVGTDSYEQYFGPGTRLTVT.

CDR3 region: CASSSTDRVYTEAFF. Here the CDR3 DNA reads TGTGCCAGCAGTTCCACGGACAGGGTATACACTGAAGCTTTCTTT. J is TRBJ1-1 and V is TRBV6-5, with 8 bases that match TRBD1. The CDR3 consists of 15 residues. Losses at the gene ends were 4 bases for V and 3 bases for J; bases not matched to a gene: 7. Germline assignment: CDR1 MNHEY and CDR2 SVGAGI.

The rearrangement links TRBV6-5 to TRBJ2-3; 7 bases fit TRBD2. Germline CDR1 is MNHEY and CDR2 is SVGAGI. After removal of 2 bases from V and 1 base from J, the junction contained 0 bases not matched to a gene. CDR3 length: 14 amino acids. DNA for the CDR3: TGTGCCAGCAGTTACGCGGGAGGCACAGATACGCAGTATTTT. It translates to CASSYAGGTDTQYF.

This clone occurred a few times. The chain employs TRBV27 and TRBJ2-1; tentative D call: TRBD2 (7 bases). Germline V gene sequence: CDR1 MNHEY, CDR2 SMNVEV (reference sequence). V was pared by 4 bases and J by 4 bases, with 17 bases between. The CDR3 consists of 16 residues. CDR3: CASSSFRGGTYNEQFF. CDR3 nucleotide sequence: TGTGCCAGCAGTTCCTTCAGGGGAGGGACTTACAATGAGCAGTTCTTC.

The CDR3 here is CASSLGFSGQTYEQYF. As DNA, the CDR3 is TGTGCCAGCAGCTTAGGTTTTAGCGGGCAAACCTACGAGCAGTACTTC. The V call is TRBV11-1, the J call TRBJ2-7; 7 bases match TRBD2. After removal of 1 base from V and 2 bases from J, the junction contained 8 bases not matched to a gene. Germline values: CDR1 SGHAT, CDR2 FQDESV (reference sequence). CDR3 length equals 16 residues.

V is TRBV28 and J is TRBJ1-1, with 8 bases matching TRBD1. The ends lost 6 bases at V and 3 bases at J; junction bases unmatched: 9. Germline values: CDR1 MDHEN, CDR2 SYDVKM. The CDR3 is 15 amino acids. CDR3 in amino acids: CASRSRQGADTEAFF. DNA of the CDR3: TGTGCCAGCAGGTCAAGGCAGGGGGCGGACACTGAAGCTTTCTTT.

This clone showed up just a few times. The chain combines TRBV7-9 with TRBJ1-1; possible D gene TRBD1, 5 bases. The germline V gene has CDR1 SEHNR and CDR2 FQNEAQ (reference sequence). The V end lost 1 base, the J end lost 6 bases, and 15 bases lay between the germline ends. This CDR3 contains 15 residues. The CDR3 here is CASSLVLGQGSEAFF. In DNA form, the CDR3 reads TGTGCCAGCAGCTTAGTTCTGGGGCAAGGGTCTGAAGCTTTCTTT.

The J gene is TRBJ1-5, the V gene TRBV28; D not resolved. CDR1 MDHEN and CDR2 SYDVKM come from the germline V gene. V was cut by 5 bases and J by 0 bases, with 8 bases left in between. The CDR3 sequence is 14 residues long. CDR3 nucleotide sequence: TGTGCCAGCAGTGGGCTTTATAGCAATCAGCCCCAGCATTTT. Protein: CASSGLYSNQPQHF.

This chain links TRBV7-9 with TRBJ2-7, with TRBD1 identical over 9 bases. After removal of 0 bases from V and 1 base from J, the junction contained 4 bases not matched to a gene. Germline assignment: CDR1 SEHNR and CDR2 FQNEAQ (reference sequence). CDR3 length: 16 residues. CDR3 nucleotides: TGTGCCAGCAGCTTAGCGCGGGGGACAGGGTCCTACGAGCAGTACTTC. It is translated as CASSLARGTGSYEQYF.

The V gene is TRBV2, the J gene TRBJ2-1, with a tentative D call TRBD2 (6 bases). This CDR3 has 13 residues. V was shortened by 7 bases and J by 3 bases, with 10 bases between the two germline ends. Germline values: CDR1 SNHLY, CDR2 FYNNEI. The CDR3: CASKTRRYNEQFF. CDR3 nucleotides: TGTGCCAGCAAGACTAGGCGCTACAATGAGCAGTTCTTC.

The V gene is TRBV4-2, the J gene TRBJ1-5, with 7 bases lining up with TRBD1. The CDR3 contains 16 residues. The V gene end was trimmed by 1 base and the J gene end by 5 bases; junction bases not matched to a gene: 8. Germline assignment: CDR1 LGHNA and CDR2 YNFKEQ. The CDR3 DNA is TGTGCCAGCAGCCAAGTGGTTGGAGGGGGCGATCAGCCCCAGCATTTT. Translated: CASSQVVGGGDQPQHF.